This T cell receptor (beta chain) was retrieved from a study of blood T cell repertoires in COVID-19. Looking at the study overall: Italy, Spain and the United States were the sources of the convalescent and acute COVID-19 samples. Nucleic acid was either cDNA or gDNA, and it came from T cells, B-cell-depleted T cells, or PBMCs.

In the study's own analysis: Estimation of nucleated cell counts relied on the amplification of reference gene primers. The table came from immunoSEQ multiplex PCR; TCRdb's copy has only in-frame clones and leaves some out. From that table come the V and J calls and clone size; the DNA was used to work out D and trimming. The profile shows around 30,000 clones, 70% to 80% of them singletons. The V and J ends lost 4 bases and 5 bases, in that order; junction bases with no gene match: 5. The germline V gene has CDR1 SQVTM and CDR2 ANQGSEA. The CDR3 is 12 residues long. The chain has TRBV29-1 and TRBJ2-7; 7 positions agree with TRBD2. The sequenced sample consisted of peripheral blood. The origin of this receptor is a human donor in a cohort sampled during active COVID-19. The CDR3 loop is CSVVPGGHEQYF. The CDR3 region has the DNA TGCAGCGTTGTCCCGGGGGGTCACGAGCAGTACTTC.